This T cell receptor (beta chain) is drawn from a study of cytomegalovirus exposure and HLA in healthy donors. Using immunoSEQ multiplex PCR, the repertoire was profiled, and TCRdb retains in-frame clones only, with some absent. Of under 150,000 clones listed, roughly 86% were seen once; the top ten hold around 10%. This clone has just one count. Its antigen is as yet unknown. Study results and caveats: Among TCR beta chains, those listed as cytomegalovirus-associated numbered about 160.

This clonotype originated in a man between 18 and 35 years old in good health and CMV-seropositive. The sequencing input was PBMCs.

In DNA form, the CDR3 reads TGCGCCAGCAGCTTGGCGGGGGGGGCTGGCAATGAGCAGTTCTTC. Translating gives CASSLAGGAGNEQFF. The chain combines TRBV5-1 with TRBJ2-1; 8 bases are a match to TRBD2. The V gene's germline CDR1 is SGHRS and CDR2 YFSETQ. The V segment lost 0 bases and the J segment 6 bases; nucleotides outside the gene matches: 5. The CDR3 loop spans 15 amino acids.